Described below is a single TCR beta chain sequence and its context. Its antigen is unknown. Per the authors' pipeline: Junction-only immunoSEQ sequences carried no quality scores, so filtering differed. Assay used: immunoSEQ multiplex PCR; TCRdb lists only in-frame clones, some missing. The V and J calls and clone size were taken over from that table, and D and trimming were inferred from the DNA. The table includes hundreds of thousands of clones, around 73% detected once. The split of CD4+ cells yielded CD45RA+ naive and CD45RA-negative memory subsets. The record originates from a study of shared clonotypes between healthy human individuals. The study's findings and limits: Sharing across a handful of donors was seen in about 5% of naive CD4 clonotypes.

Germline V lookup: CDR1 SGHRS, CDR2 YFSETQ. This CDR3 spans 13 amino acids. Trimming left V 2 bases short and J 0 bases short, with 6 bases between. Material for sequencing was memory CD4+ T cells sorted from blood. Subset indicated: CD45RA-negative fraction. This TCR came from a woman aged 25-40 years in good health. This chain joins TRBV5-1 and TRBJ2-7; D is uncertain. CDR3: CASSFSNSYEQYF. DNA for the CDR3: TGCGCCAGCAGCTTTTCAAACTCCTACGAGCAGTACTTC.